Reported below is one T cell receptor beta chain. Distinct nucleotide sequences in the sample also encode this CDR3. Run at survey level, the immunoSEQ assay was version v3.0. This table comes from immunoSEQ multiplex PCR, and its TCRdb copy is limited to in-frame clones, with some not included. This sample carries under 25,000 clones, around three quarters of them seen once, and the ten largest clones take roughly 4.9%. The sample is drawn from a study of long-term antiretroviral therapy in people with HIV. Overall study: The study's earliest collections predate the 2015 immediate-ART recommendation by about a decade.

The ends were cut back, 3 bases at V and 5 bases at J, with 13 bases in the middle. This CDR3 spans 14 amino acids. Germline CDR1 and CDR2: MGHDK and SYGVNS. People in the study who had HIV all got their treatment in the United States. The rearrangement uses TRBV25-1 and TRBJ1-1, with D possibly being TRBD1 (5 bases). This receptor was taken from a woman aged 40 to 50 with HIV. Here the sequenced sample was unsorted PBMCs, taken 0.5 years after starting antiretroviral therapy. The CDR3 is CASSEPGGGTEAFF. CDR3 sequence (DNA): TGTGCCAGCAGTGAGCCCGGGGGAGGTACTGAAGCTTTCTTT.